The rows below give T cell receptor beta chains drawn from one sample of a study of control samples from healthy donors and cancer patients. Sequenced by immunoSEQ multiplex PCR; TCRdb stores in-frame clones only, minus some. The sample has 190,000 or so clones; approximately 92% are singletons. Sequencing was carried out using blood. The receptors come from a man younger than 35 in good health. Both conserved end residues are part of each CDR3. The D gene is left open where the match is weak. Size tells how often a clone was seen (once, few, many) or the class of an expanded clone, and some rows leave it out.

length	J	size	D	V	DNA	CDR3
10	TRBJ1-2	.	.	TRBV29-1	TGCAGCGTGTTAATGGGTGGCTACACCTTC	CSVLMGGYTF
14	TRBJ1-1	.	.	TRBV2	TGTGCCAGCAGTGAAACAGGGTTGAACACTGAAGCTTTCTTT	CASSETGLNTEAFF
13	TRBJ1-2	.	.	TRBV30	TGTGCCTGGAGTACCCCTCAGGGACGAGGCTACACCTTC	CAWSTPQGRGYTF
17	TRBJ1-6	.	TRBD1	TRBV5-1	TGCGCCAGCAGCTTGGGCCCTCTGGGACAGGGACAGTCACCCCTCCACTTT	CASSLGPLGQGQSPLHF
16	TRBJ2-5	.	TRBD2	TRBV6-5	TGTGCCAGCAGTTACGTTAGGACGGGGGGGGCAGAGACCCAGTACTTC	CASSYVRTGGAETQYF
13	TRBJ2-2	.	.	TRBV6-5	TGTGCCAGCAGTCTGGACGGCACCGGGGAGCTGTTTTTT	CASSLDGTGELFF
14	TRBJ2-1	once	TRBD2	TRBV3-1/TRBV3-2	TGTGCCAGCAGCCAAGTAGCGGGGGGAAATGAGCAGTTCTTC	CASSQVAGGNEQFF
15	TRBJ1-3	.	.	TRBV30	TGTGCCTGGACTCAGCCCAGGGGCGGAGGAAACACCATATATTTT	CAWTQPRGGGNTIYF
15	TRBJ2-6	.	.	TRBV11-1	TGTGCCAGCAGCTTCGACAGCTCTGGGGCCAACGTCCTGACTTTC	CASSFDSSGANVLTF
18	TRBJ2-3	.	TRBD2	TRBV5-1	TGCGCCAGCAGCCTGGACCCCTCACTAGCGGGGGGAGTAGATACGCAGTATTTT	CASSLDPSLAGGVDTQYF
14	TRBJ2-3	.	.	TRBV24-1	TGTGCCACCAGTGGCGAGGGACCGACAGATACGCAGTATTTT	CATSGEGPTDTQYF
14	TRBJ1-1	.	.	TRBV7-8	TGTGCCAGCAGCTTAAGACAGCTTAGTACTGAAGCTTTCTTT	CASSLRQLSTEAFF
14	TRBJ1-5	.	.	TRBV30	TGTGCCTGGAGTCCATCACTCCCAAATCAGCCCCAGCATTTT	CAWSPSLPNQPQHF
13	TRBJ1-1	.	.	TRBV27	TGTGCCAGCAGTTTAGGGAGGGCGACTGAAGCTTTCTTT	CASSLGRATEAFF
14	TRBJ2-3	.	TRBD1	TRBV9	TGTGCCAGCAGCTTGACAGGGGGCCCAGATACGCAGTATTTT	CASSLTGGPDTQYF
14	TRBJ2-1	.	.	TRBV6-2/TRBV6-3	TGTGCCAGCAGTTACTCGAGTTTCTACAATGAGCAGTTCTTC	CASSYSSFYNEQFF
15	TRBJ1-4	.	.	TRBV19	TGTGCCAGTAGTCCCCCGGGCCTCATCAGGGAAAAACTGTTTTTT	CASSPPGLIREKLFF
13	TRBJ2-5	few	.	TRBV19	TGTGCCAGTAGCCGGGCCTACCAAGAGACCCAGTACTTC	CASSRAYQETQYF
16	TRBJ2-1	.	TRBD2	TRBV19	TGTGCCAGTAGTATACCCAGCGGGGGAACCCGCGGGGAGCAGTTCTTC	CASSIPSGGTRGEQFF
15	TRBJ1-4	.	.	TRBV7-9	TGTGCCAGCAGCTTATCGAGGGCAACTAATGAAAAACTGTTTTTT	CASSLSRATNEKLFF
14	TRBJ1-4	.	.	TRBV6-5	TGTGCCACCGGGCGGATAGGAGGGAATGAAAAACTGTTTTTT	CATGRIGGNEKLFF
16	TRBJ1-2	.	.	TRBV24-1	TGTGCCACCAGTGATTCCGGGACTACAGCTAACTATGGCTACACCTTC	CATSDSGTTANYGYTF
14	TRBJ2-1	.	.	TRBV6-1	TGTGCCAGCAGTGATCCTTATACCGGAAGAGAGCAGTTCTTC	CASSDPYTGREQFF
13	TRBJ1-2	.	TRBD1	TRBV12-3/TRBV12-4	TGTGCCAGCAGTTTCGACAGGGTCTATGGCTACACCTTC	CASSFDRVYGYTF
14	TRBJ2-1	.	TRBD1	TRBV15	TGTGCCACCAGCTTTCGACAGGGGGCCGATGAGCAGTTCTTC	CATSFRQGADEQFF
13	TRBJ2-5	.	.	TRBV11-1	TGTGCCAGCAGCTTAGGCCCCTTCAAGACCCAGTACTTC	CASSLGPFKTQYF
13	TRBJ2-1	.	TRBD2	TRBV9	TGTGCCAGCAGCGCGCTAGCGGGGAATGAGCAGTTCTTC	CASSALAGNEQFF
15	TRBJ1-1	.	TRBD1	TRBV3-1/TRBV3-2	TGTACCAGCAGCAGAAAGGGGGCCAGGAACACTGAAGCTTTCTTT	CTSSRKGARNTEAFF
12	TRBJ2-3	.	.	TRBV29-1	TGCAGCGTTGATATAGGAGGAGATACGCAGTATTTT	CSVDIGGDTQYF
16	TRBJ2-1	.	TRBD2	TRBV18	TGTGCCAGCTCACCACCGAGCGGGGGGGCCTACAATGAGCAGTTCTTC	CASSPPSGGAYNEQFF
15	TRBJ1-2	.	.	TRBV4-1	TGCGCCAGCAGCCCCGGGACAATACCTAACTATGGCTACACCTTC	CASSPGTIPNYGYTF
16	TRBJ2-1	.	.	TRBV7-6	TGTGCCAGCAGCTTAGGAGGGGATTGGTCCTACAATGAGCAGTTCTTC	CASSLGGDWSYNEQFF
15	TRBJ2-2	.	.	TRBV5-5	TGTGCCAGCAGCTTGGGGCCTACAGAGACCGGGGAGCTGTTTTTT	CASSLGPTETGELFF
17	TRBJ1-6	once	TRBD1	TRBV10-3	TGTGCCATCAGTGATTCGCCCGGGACAGCAGAACGCTCACCCCTCCACTTT	CAISDSPGTAERSPLHF
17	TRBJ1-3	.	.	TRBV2	TGTGCCAGCAGTGAATTCGTTTTGGGGACGGAAGGAAACACCATATATTTT	CASSEFVLGTEGNTIYF
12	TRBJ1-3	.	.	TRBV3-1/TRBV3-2	TGTGCCAGCAGCCATGTTAGAAACACCATATATTTT	CASSHVRNTIYF
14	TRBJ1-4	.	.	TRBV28	TGTGCCAGCAGTTCGACCTCAACTAATGAAAAACTGTTTTTT	CASSSTSTNEKLFF
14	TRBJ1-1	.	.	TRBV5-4	TGTGCCAGCAGCTTGAGCACAGCGAACACTGAAGCTTTCTTT	CASSLSTANTEAFF
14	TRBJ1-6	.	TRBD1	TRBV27	TGTGCCAGCAGTTTAGGGACAGGGAACTCACCCCTCCACTTT	CASSLGTGNSPLHF
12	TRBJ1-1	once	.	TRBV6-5	TGTGCCAGCAACCTAGGACGGGCTGAAGCTTTCTTT	CASNLGRAEAFF
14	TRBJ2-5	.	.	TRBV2	TGTGCCAGCAGCGGAGGGACAGCCCAAGAGACCCAGTACTTC	CASSGGTAQETQYF
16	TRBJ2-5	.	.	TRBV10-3	TGTGCCATCAGTGACCCGGTTTCGAGAGACCAAGAGACCCAGTACTTC	CAISDPVSRDQETQYF
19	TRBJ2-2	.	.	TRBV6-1	TGTGCCAGCAGTGAAGCGCTTATAACAGGGCTAACTAGGGACGGGGAGCTGTTTTTT	CASSEALITGLTRDGELFF
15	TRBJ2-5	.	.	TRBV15	TGTGCCACCAGCAGGTATAGAGGAGGACAAGAGACCCAGTACTTC	CATSRYRGGQETQYF
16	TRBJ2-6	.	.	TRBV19	TGTGCCAGTAGTATCAGTTCAGGGGCTGGGGCCAACGTCCTGACTTTC	CASSISSGAGANVLTF
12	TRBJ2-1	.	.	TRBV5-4	TGTGCCAGCAGCTTGGACTGGGAAAGACAGTTCTTC	CASSLDWERQFF
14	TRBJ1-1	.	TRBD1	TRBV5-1	TGCGCCAGCAGCCCGGGACAGGGTAACACTGAAGCTTTCTTT	CASSPGQGNTEAFF